The sequence of this TCR beta chain was determined in a study of blood T cell repertoires in COVID-19. Study context: The United States, Italy and Spain were the sources of the acute and convalescent COVID-19 samples.

Germline CDR1 is SGHRS and CDR2 is YFSETQ. V lost 3 bases, J lost 3 bases, and 11 bases lay in between. The CDR3 consists of 14 residues. Recovered status applied to Cohort 3 donors who had two consecutive negative PCRs. It also applied to those with clearance or with symptom resolution. As processed by the authors: From reference gene primer amplification, estimates of nucleated cell counts were derived. Produced via immunoSEQ multiplex PCR; TCRdb's table is partial and in-frame only. V, J and clone size are those of that table, while D and trimming were read from the DNA. The repertoire consists of about 170,000 clones, with 75% to 85% occurring once and the leading ten covering nearly 15%.

The sample comprised PBMCs or T cells enriched from blood (not recorded which). This receptor was identified in a man between 50 and 59 years old who had recovered from COVID-19. This chain links TRBV5-1 with TRBJ2-3, with D tentatively TRBD2 (6 bases). The CDR3: CASSSAGKTDTQYF. The CDR3 DNA is TGCGCCAGCAGCTCAGCGGGTAAGACAGATACGCAGTATTTT.